This entry lists 13 T cell receptor beta chains sequenced from one sample in a study of T cell responses to AZD1222 COVID-19 vaccine (dated by TCRdb to the early 2020s). The receptor library was made with the immunoSEQ multiplex PCR assay. Not all clones reach the TCRdb copy of this immuneACCESS table, which keeps in-frame sequences only. Checked studies attribute under half of the gap to unresolved V genes and leave the rest unexplained. For this sample the table gives more than 60,000 clones, of which approximately 86% were detected only once. Jointly, the top ten make up 24% of the sample. What this sample's time point label stands for: baseline before first vaccination. The sample was peripheral blood, taken on day 0 of AZD1222 vaccination. These receptors came from an adult in good health.

This sequence joins TRBV4-2 and TRBJ2-1; no firm D call. Germline V gives CDR1 LGHNA, CDR2 YNFKEQ. This CDR3 has 13 amino acids. V shed 0 bases and J shed 9 bases, with 9 bases lying between them. DNA for the CDR3: TGTGCCAGCAGCCAAGATCATAAGGGTGAGCAGTTCTTC. It specifies CASSQDHKGEQFF.

The CDR3 here is CASSLKGPYEQYF. The CDR3 coding sequence is TGTGCCAGCAGCTTGAAGGGCCCCTACGAGCAGTACTTC. The rearrangement joins TRBV11-3 to TRBJ2-7; D remains ambiguous. The CDR3 is 13 residues long. CDR1 and CDR2 from the germline V gene are SGHNT and YENEEA. Trimming took 3 bases from V and 2 from J, leaving 8 bases between them.

The rearrangement uses TRBV14 and TRBJ1-6; D remains unclear. Trimming pared 1 base from V and 9 bases from J, leaving 13 bases between. Germline-derived CDR1 and CDR2 are SGHDN and FVKESK. This CDR3 is built from 15 residues. CDR3 sequence reads: CASSQAWSGTSPLHF. CDR3 nucleotides: TGTGCCAGCAGCCAAGCTTGGTCCGGAACTTCACCCCTCCACTTT. Full variable domain (rest looked up from reference TRBV14 and TRBJ1-6): EAGVTQFPSHSVIEKGQTVTLRCDPISGHDNLYWYRRVMGKEIKFLLHFVKESKQDESGMPNNRFLAERTGGTYSTLKVQPAELEDSGVYFCASSQAWSGTSPLHFGNGTRLTVT.

This chain links TRBV18 with TRBJ1-2; a possible D gene is TRBD1 (5 bases). The CDR3 totals 15 residues. Trimming stripped 2 bases from V and 6 bases from J, with 16 bases between. Germline loops: CDR1 KGHSH, CDR2 LQKENI. The CDR3 region is CASSPIQQGGNGYTF. DNA of the CDR3: TGTGCCAGCTCACCAATTCAGCAGGGAGGGAATGGCTACACCTTC.

The chain links TRBV19 to TRBJ1-5; 9 bases line up with TRBD1. Germline CDR1 reads LNHDA; CDR2 reads SQIVND (reference sequence). V trimming: 3 bases; J trimming: 7 bases; junction bases outside the gene matches: 4. CDR3 size: 14 residues. The CDR3 DNA reads TGTGCCAGTAGTATGGGACAGGGTTGGCAGCCCCAGCATTTT. Translating it yields CASSMGQGWQPQHF.

The chain combines TRBV16 with TRBJ1-5; a weak D match, TRBD1 (5 bases). CDR3 length: 14 residues. Trimming stripped 5 bases from V and 4 bases from J, with 12 bases between. The germline V gene encodes CDR1 KGHSY and CDR2 FQNENV. The CDR3 reads CASSSGDRNQPQHF. The CDR3 nucleotides read TGTGCCAGCAGCTCAGGAGACAGAAATCAGCCCCAGCATTTT.

This chain uses TRBV4-3 with TRBJ2-1; D is perhaps TRBD1 (6 bases). Germline CDR1 and CDR2: LGHNA and YSLEER. Trimming took 0 bases from V and 5 from J, leaving 11 bases between them. The CDR3 has 15 residues. This CDR3 is CASSQDHRVHNEQFF. The CDR3 DNA reads as TGCGCCAGCAGCCAAGATCACAGGGTTCACAATGAGCAGTTCTTC.

The V and J genes are TRBV5-5 and TRBJ2-1, with D possibly TRBD1 on 6 matching bases. V was pared by 4 bases and J by 3 bases, with 14 bases between. The CDR3 sequence is 15 residues long. Germline V CDR1 and CDR2: SGHKS, YYEKEE (reference sequence). This CDR3 is CASSPTGHIYNEQFF. The CDR3 coding sequence is TGTGCCAGCAGCCCTACGGGACACATCTACAATGAGCAGTTCTTC.

The rearrangement links TRBV6-5 to TRBJ1-1; D ambiguous. The CDR3 sequence is 11 residues long. Trimming removed 6 bases at V and 7 bases at J, with 9 bases between. Germline lookup yields CDR1 MNHEY and CDR2 SVGAGI. CDR3 nucleotides: TGTGCCAGCAGCCTAGGGCGTGAAGCTTTCTTT. Amino acid sequence: CASSLGREAFF.

The chain employs TRBV5-4 and TRBJ2-7; 9 nucleotides match TRBD1. Germline assignment: CDR1 SGHNT and CDR2 YYREEE (reference sequence). The length of the CDR3 is 14 residues. V lost 2 bases to trimming and J lost 3 bases; unmatched junction nucleotides: 3. The CDR3: CASSFTGGSYEQYF. In DNA form, the CDR3 reads TGTGCCAGCAGCTTTACAGGGGGCAGCTACGAGCAGTACTTC.

This chain connects TRBV25-1 to TRBJ1-3; 8 nucleotides line up with TRBD1. CDR1 and CDR2 from the germline V gene are MGHDK and SYGVNS. J gave up 0 bases and V 8 bases, and 3 bases lay outside the gene matches. This CDR3 has 14 amino acids. This CDR3 is CASADRGSGNTIYF. CDR3 coding DNA: TGTGCCAGCGCTGACAGGGGCTCTGGAAACACCATATATTTT.

The rearrangement uses TRBV2 and TRBJ1-3; 7 bases align to TRBD1. The germline V gene has CDR1 SNHLY and CDR2 FYNNEI. The CDR3 spans 14 residues. Trimming removed 6 bases from V and 3 bases from J; junction bases left unmatched: 5. The CDR3 nucleotides are TGTGCCAGCAGCCCTCAGGGGGGTGGAAACACCATATATTTT. It encodes CASSPQGGGNTIYF.

The V gene is TRBV3-1 (or the pseudogene TRBV3-2), the J gene TRBJ1-1; D perhaps matches TRBD1 (6 bases). Germline CDR1 reads LGHDT; CDR2 reads YNNKEL (reference sequence). The CDR3 extends over 13 amino acids. V shed 2 bases and J shed 3 bases, with 7 bases lying between them. CDR3 amino acids: CASSQNRDTEAFF. CDR3 nucleotide sequence: TGTGCCAGCAGCCAAAACAGGGACACTGAAGCTTTCTTT.